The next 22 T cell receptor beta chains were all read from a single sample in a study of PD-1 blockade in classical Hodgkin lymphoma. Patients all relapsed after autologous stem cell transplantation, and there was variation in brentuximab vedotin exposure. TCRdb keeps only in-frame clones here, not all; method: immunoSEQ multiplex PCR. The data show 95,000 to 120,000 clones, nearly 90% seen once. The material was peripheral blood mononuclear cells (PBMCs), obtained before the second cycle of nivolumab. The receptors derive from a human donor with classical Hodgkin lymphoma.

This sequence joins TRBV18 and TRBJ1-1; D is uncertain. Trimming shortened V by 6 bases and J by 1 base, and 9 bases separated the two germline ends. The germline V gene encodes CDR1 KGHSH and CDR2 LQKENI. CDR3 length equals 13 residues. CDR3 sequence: CASSLQRNTEAFF. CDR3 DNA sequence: TGTGCCAGCTCGCTCCAGAGGAACACTGAAGCTTTCTTT.

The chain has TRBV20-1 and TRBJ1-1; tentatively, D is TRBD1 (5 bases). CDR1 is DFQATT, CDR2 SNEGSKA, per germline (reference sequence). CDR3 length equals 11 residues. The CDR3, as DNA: TGCAGGCTCCAGGGAGGCGCTGAAGCTTTCTTT. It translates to CRLQGGAEAFF.

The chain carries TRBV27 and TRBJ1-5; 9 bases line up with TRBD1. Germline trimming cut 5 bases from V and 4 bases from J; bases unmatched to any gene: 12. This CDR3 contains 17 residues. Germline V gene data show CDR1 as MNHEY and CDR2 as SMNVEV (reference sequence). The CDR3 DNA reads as TGTGCCAGCAGTCCCGGGACAGGGAGACTAAGAAATCAGCCCCAGCATTTT. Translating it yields CASSPGTGRLRNQPQHF.

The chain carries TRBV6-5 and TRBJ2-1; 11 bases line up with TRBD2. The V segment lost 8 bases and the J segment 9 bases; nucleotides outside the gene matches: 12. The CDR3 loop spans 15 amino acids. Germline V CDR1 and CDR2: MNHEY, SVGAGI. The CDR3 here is CASGLTSGSSGEQFF. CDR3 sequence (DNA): TGTGCCAGCGGATTAACTAGCGGGAGTTCGGGTGAGCAGTTCTTC.

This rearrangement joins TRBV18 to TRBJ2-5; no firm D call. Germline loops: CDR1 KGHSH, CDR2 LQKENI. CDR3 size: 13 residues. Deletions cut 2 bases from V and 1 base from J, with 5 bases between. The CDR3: CASSPGAQETQYF. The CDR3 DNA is TGTGCCAGCTCACCAGGAGCCCAAGAGACCCAGTACTTC.

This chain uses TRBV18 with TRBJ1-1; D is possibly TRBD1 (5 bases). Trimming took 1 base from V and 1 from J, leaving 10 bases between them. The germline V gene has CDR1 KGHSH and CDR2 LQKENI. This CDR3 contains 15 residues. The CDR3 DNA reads TGTGCCAGCTCACCACTAGAGGGGACGAACACTGAAGCTTTCTTT. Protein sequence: CASSPLEGTNTEAFF.

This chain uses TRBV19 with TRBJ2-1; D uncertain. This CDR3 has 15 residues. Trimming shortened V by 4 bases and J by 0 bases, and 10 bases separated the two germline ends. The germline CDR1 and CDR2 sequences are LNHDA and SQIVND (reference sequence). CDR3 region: CASSTRTSSYNEQFF. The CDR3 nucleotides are TGTGCCAGTAGTACCCGGACGAGCTCCTACAATGAGCAGTTCTTC.

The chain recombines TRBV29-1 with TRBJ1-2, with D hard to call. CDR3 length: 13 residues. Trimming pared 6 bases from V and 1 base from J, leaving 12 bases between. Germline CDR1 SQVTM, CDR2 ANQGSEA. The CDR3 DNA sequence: TGCAGCGTCTCCCGTTTAATTAACTATGGCTACACCTTC. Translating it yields CSVSRLINYGYTF.

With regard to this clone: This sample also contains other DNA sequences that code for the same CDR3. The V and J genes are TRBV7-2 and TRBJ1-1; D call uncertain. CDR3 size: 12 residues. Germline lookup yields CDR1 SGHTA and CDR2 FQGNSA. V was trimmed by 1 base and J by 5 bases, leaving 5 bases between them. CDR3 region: CASSLGLTEAFF. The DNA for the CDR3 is TGTGCCAGCAGCTTAGGGTTAACTGAAGCTTTCTTT.

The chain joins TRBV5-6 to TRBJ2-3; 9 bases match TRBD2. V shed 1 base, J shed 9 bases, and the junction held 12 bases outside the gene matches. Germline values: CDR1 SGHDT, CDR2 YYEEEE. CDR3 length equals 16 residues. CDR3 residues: CASSLYRVSSGNTQYF. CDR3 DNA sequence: TGTGCCAGCAGCTTGTACCGGGTGTCTAGCGGGAACACGCAGTATTTT. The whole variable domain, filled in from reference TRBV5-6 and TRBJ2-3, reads DAGVTQSPTHLIKTRGQQVTLRCSPKSGHDTVSWYQQALGQGPQFIFQYYEEEERQRGNFPDRFSGHQFPNYSSELNVNALLLGDSALYLCASSLYRVSSGNTQYFGPGTRLTVL.

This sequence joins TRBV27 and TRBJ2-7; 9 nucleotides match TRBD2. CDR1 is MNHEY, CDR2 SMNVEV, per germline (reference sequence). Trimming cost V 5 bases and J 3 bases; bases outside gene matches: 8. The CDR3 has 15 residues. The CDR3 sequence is CASSRLAASIYEQYF. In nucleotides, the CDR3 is TGTGCCAGCAGTCGACTAGCGGCCAGTATCTACGAGCAGTACTTC.

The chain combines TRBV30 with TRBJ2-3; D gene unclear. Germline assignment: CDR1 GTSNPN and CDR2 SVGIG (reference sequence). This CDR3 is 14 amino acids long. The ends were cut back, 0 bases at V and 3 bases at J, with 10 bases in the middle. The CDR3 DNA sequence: TGTGCCTGGAGTGTATCCCGGAGAACAGATACGCAGTATTTT. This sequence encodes CAWSVSRRTDTQYF.

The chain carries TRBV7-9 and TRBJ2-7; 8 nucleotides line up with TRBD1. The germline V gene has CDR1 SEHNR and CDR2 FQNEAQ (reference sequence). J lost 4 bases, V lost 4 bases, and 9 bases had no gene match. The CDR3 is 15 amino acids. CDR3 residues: CASSSPGTGSYEQYF. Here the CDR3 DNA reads TGTGCCAGCAGCTCGCCCGGGACAGGTTCGTACGAGCAGTACTTC.

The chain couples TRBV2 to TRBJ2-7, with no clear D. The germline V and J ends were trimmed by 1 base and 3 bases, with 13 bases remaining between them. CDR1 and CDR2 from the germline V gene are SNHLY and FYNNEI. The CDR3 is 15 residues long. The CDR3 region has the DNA TGTGCCAGCAGTGAAGAATTAGGGATTCTCTACGAGCAGTACTTC. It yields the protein CASSEELGILYEQYF.

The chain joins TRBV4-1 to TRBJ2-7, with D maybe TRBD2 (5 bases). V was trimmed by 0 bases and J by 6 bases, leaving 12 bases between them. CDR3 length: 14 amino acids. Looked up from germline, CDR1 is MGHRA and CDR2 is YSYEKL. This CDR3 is CASSQEAAGLEQYF. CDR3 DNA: TGCGCCAGCAGCCAAGAGGCCGCCGGACTCGAGCAGTACTTC.

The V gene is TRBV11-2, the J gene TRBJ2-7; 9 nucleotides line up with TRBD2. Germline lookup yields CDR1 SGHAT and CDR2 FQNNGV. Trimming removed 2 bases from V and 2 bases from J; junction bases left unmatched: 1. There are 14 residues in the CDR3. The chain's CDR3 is CASSLQRGAYEQYF. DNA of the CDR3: TGTGCCAGCAGCTTACAGCGGGGGGCCTACGAGCAGTACTTC. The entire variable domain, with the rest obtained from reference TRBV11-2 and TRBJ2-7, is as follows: EAGVAQSPRYKIIEKRQSVAFWCNPISGHATLYWYQQILGQGPKLLIQFQNNGVVDDSQLPKDRFSAERLKGVDSTLKIQPAKLEDSAVYLCASSLQRGAYEQYFGPGTRLTVT.

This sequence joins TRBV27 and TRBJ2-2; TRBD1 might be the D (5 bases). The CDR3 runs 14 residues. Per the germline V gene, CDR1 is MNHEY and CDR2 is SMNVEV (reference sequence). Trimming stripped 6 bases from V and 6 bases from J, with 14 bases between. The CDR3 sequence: CASRDHGASGELFF. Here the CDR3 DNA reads TGTGCCAGCAGGGACCATGGGGCCTCCGGGGAGCTGTTTTTT.

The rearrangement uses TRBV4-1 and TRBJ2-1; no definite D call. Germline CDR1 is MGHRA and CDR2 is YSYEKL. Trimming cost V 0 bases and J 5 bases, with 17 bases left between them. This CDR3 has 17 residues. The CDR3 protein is CASSQDLGLTQNNEQFF. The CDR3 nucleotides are TGCGCCAGCAGCCAAGATCTAGGGCTAACTCAAAACAATGAGCAGTTCTTC.

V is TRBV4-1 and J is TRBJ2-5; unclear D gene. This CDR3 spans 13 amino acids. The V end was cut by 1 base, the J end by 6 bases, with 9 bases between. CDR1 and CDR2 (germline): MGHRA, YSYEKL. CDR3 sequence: CASSQGADQTQYF. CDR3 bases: TGCGCCAGCAGCCAAGGCGCCGACCAGACCCAGTACTTC.

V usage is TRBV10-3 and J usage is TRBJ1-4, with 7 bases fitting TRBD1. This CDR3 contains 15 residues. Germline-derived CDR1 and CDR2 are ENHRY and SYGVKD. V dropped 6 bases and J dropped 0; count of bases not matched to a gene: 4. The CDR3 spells CAIRRGTATNEKLFF. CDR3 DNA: TGTGCCATCAGGAGGGGGACAGCAACTAATGAAAAACTGTTTTTT.

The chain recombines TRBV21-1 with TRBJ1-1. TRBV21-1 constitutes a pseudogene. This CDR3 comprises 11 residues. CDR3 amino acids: CAGGPNTEAFF. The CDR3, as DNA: TGTGCCGGGGGGCCGAACACTGAAGCTTTCTTT.

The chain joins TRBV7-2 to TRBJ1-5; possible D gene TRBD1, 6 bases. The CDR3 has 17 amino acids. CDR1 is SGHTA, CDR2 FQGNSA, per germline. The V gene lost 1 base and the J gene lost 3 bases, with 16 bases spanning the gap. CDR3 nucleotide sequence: TGTGCCAGCAGCTTAGAATCCCTCAGGGGCCTCAATCAGCCCCAGCATTTT. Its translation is CASSLESLRGLNQPQHF.